Listed below are T cell receptor beta chains from one sample, sequenced in a study of blood T cell repertoires in COVID-19. TCRdb keeps only in-frame clones here, not all; method: immunoSEQ multiplex PCR. The sample consists of approximately 220,000 clones, around 89% of them appearing once. The sequenced sample was PBMCs or T cells enriched from blood (not recorded which). The receptors come from a man younger than 40 who had been exposed to COVID-19. The CDR3 runs from the conserved cysteine through the conserved F or W. The order of the fields is V gene, clone size, D gene, J gene, CDR3 protein, CDR3 DNA. The D gene is left open where the match is weak. Clone size appears in some rows only: once, few, many, or a class for an expanded clone.

TRBV4-3,NA,NA,TRBJ1-1,CASSQVGRGLESTEAFF,TGCGCCAGCAGCCAAGTGGGCAGGGGCTTGGAGAGCACTGAAGCTTTCTTT
TRBV7-2,NA,TRBD2,TRBJ2-3,CASSSTRAGGRDTQYF,TGTGCCAGCAGCTCCACCCGGGCGGGGGGTAGAGATACGCAGTATTTT
TRBV6-5,NA,NA,TRBJ1-2,CASTSFLQVNYGYTF,TGTGCCAGCACTTCCTTTTTACAGGTGAATTATGGCTACACCTTC
TRBV15,NA,NA,TRBJ1-2,CATSRELGGRGSYGYTF,TGTGCCACCAGCAGAGAATTAGGGGGACGGGGTTCCTATGGCTACACCTTC
TRBV4-2,NA,NA,TRBJ1-4,CASSQTPRTEGNEKLFF,TGTGCCAGCAGCCAAACTCCACGGACAGAGGGAAATGAAAAACTGTTTTTT
TRBV29-1,NA,NA,TRBJ1-1,CSVELRRTDGKAFF,TGCAGCGTTGAATTAAGACGCACCGACGGGAAAGCTTTCTTT
TRBV7-3,NA,TRBD2,TRBJ2-5,CASSPSGGEETQYF,TGTGCCAGCAGCCCATCGGGGGGAGAGGAGACCCAGTACTTC
TRBV2,NA,TRBD1,TRBJ2-7,CASRGGTGVSYEQYF,TGTGCCAGCAGGGGGGGGACAGGGGTCTCCTACGAGCAGTACTTC
TRBV6-5,NA,NA,TRBJ1-5,CASRAGTHNQPQHF,TGTGCCAGCAGGGCCGGGACACACAATCAGCCCCAGCATTTT
TRBV6-1,once,NA,TRBJ2-2,CASSDEGRTGELFF,TGTGCCAGCAGTGACGAGGGTAGGACCGGGGAGCTGTTTTTT
TRBV28,NA,NA,TRBJ2-7,CASSTSLGAHSSYEQYF,TGTGCCAGCAGCACCTCCTTGGGGGCCCATAGCTCCTACGAGCAGTACTTC
TRBV24-1,NA,NA,TRBJ2-2,CATSLGEDTGELFF,TGTGCCACCAGTTTGGGAGAAGACACCGGGGAGCTGTTTTTT
TRBV10-1,NA,TRBD2,TRBJ2-3,CASSESAGGTDTQYF,TGCGCCAGCAGTGAGTCAGCGGGGGGCACAGATACGCAGTATTTT
TRBV15,NA,NA,TRBJ1-1,CATSRDKWGVRDTEAFF,TGTGCCACCAGCAGAGATAAATGGGGGGTAAGGGACACTGAAGCTTTCTTT
TRBV5-4,NA,TRBD2,TRBJ2-7,CASSLFQRGNYEQYF,TGTGCCAGCAGCTTGTTTCAGCGGGGAAACTACGAGCAGTACTTC
TRBV19,NA,NA,TRBJ1-1,CASSIGGNTEAFF,TGTGCCAGTAGTATTGGAGGGAACACTGAAGCTTTCTTT
TRBV20-1,NA,TRBD1,TRBJ2-5,CSASRGTGGTETQYF,TGCAGTGCTAGTAGGGGGACAGGGGGAACGGAGACCCAGTACTTC
TRBV18,NA,NA,TRBJ1-1,CASSPSRGTEAFF,TGTGCCAGCTCACCGTCGAGGGGGACTGAAGCTTTCTTT
TRBV4-2,NA,TRBD1,TRBJ2-7,CASSHSGTGVSYEQYF,TGTGCCAGCAGCCACTCCGGGACAGGGGTCTCCTACGAGCAGTACTTC
TRBV6-5,NA,TRBD2,TRBJ2-1,CASSYSGLTEQFF,TGTGCCAGCAGTTACTCGGGACTAACAGAGCAGTTCTTC
TRBV6-5,NA,TRBD1,TRBJ2-1,CASSYPRQGAYNEQFF,TGTGCCAGCAGTTACCCGAGACAGGGGGCCTACAATGAGCAGTTCTTC
TRBV29-1,NA,NA,TRBJ2-7,CSVERNSYEQYF,TGCAGCGTTGAACGTAACTCCTACGAGCAGTACTTC
TRBV11-2,few,TRBD1,TRBJ2-7,CASSSRDRGRWEQYF,TGTGCCAGCAGCTCCCGGGACAGGGGGCGATGGGAGCAGTACTTC